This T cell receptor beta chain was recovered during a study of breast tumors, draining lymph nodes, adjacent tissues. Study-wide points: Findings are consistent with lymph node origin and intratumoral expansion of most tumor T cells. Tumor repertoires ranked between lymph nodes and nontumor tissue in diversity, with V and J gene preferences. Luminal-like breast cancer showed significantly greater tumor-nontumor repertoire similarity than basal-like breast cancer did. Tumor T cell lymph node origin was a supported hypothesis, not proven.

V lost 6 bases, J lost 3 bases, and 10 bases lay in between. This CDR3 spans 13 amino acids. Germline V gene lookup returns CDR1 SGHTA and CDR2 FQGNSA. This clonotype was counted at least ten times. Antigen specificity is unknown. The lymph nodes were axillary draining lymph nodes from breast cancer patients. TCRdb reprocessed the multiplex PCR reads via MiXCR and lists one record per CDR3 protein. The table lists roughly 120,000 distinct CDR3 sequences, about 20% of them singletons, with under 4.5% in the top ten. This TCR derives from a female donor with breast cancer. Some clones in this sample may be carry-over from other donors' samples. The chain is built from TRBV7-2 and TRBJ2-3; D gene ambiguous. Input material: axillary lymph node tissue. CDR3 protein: CASRLGTTDTQYF. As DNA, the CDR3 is TGTGCCAGCAGATTGGGAACAACAGATACGCAGTATTTT. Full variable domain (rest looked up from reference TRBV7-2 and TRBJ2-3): GAGVSQSPSNKVTEKGKDVELRCDPISGHTALYWYRQSLGQGLEFLIYFQGNSAPDKSGLPSDRFSAERTGGSVSTLTIQRTQQEDSAVYLCASRLGTTDTQYFGPGTRLTVL.